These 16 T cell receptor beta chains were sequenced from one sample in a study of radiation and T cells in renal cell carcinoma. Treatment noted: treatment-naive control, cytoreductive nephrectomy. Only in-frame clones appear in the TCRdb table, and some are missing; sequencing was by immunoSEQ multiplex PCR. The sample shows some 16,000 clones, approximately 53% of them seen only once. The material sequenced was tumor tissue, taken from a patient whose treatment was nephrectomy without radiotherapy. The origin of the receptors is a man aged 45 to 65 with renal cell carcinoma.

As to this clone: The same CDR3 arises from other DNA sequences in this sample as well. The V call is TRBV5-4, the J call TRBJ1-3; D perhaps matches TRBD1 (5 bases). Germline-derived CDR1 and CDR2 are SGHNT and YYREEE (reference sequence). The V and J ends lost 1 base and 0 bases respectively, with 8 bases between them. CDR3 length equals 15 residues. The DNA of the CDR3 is TGTGCCAGCAGCTTGCTGGGGGACTCTGGAAACACCATATATTTT. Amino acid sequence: CASSLLGDSGNTIYF.

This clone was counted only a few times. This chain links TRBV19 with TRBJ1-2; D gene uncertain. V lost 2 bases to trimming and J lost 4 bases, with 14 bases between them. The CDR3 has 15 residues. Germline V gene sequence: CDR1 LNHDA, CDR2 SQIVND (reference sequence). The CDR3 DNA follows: TGTGCCAGTAGTATAATTCTGGCAGCGGCCTATGGCTACACCTTC. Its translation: CASSIILAAAYGYTF.

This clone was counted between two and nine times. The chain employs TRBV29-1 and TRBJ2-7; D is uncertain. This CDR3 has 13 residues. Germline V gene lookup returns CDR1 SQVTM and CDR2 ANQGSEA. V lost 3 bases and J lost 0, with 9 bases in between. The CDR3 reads CSVESVSSYEQYF. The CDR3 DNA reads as TGCAGCGTTGAGTCGGTAAGCTCCTACGAGCAGTACTTC.

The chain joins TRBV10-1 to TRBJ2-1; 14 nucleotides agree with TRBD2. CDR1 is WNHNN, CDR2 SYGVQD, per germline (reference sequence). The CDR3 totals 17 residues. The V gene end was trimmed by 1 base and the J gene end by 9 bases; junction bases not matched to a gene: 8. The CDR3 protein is CASSEFGTSGGRVEQFF. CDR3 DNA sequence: TGCGCCAGCAGTGAGTTTGGGACTAGCGGGGGCAGGGTTGAGCAGTTCTTC.

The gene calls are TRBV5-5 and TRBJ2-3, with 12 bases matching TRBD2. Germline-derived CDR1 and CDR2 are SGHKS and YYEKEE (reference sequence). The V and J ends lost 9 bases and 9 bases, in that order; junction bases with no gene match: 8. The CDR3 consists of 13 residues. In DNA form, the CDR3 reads TGTGCCACGGTCGAGACTAGCGGGAGCACGCAGTATTTT. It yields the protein CATVETSGSTQYF.

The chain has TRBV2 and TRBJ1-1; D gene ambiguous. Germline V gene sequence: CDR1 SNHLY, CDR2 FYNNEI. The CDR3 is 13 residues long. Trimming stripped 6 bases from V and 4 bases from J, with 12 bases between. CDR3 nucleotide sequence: TGTGCCAGCAGCAGAGAGGAGAGCACTGAAGCTTTCTTT. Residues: CASSREESTEAFF.

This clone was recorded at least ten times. CDR3 in amino acids: CASSLGGQETQYF. CDR3 sequence (DNA): TGTGCCAGCAGCCTTGGGGGGCAAGAGACCCAGTACTTC. The genes are TRBV11-3 and TRBJ2-5, with TRBD2 as a possible D gene (6 bases). The CDR3 loop spans 13 amino acids. Germline CDR1 reads SGHNT; CDR2 reads YENEEA. Between the trimmed V and J ends, which lost 5 bases and 2 bases, there was a span of 9 bases.

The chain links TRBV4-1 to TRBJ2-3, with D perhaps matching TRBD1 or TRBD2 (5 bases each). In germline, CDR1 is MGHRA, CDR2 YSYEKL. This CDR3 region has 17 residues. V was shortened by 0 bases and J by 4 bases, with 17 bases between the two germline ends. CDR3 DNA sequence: TGCGCCAGCAGCCAAGATCGGGACGACCCTGGGGCAGATACGCAGTATTTT. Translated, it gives CASSQDRDDPGADTQYF.

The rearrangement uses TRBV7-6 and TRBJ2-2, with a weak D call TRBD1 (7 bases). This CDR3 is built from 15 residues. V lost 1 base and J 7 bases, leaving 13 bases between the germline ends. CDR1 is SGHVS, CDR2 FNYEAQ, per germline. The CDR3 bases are TGTGCCAGCAGCTTAGGAGGAGGGGGCAGCGGGGAGCTGTTTTTT. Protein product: CASSLGGGGSGELFF.

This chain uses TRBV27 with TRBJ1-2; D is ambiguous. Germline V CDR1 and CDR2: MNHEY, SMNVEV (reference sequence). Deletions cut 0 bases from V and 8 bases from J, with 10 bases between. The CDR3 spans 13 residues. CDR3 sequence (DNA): TGTGCCAGCAGTTTATCTATACTTAAGGGCTACACCTTC. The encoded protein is CASSLSILKGYTF.

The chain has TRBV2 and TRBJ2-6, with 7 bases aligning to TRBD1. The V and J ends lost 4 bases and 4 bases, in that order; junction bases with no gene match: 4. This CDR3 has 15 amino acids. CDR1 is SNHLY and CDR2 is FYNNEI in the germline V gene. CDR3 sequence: CASSGQGAGANVLTF. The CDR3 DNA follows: TGTGCCAGCAGTGGACAGGGAGCAGGGGCCAACGTCCTGACTTTC.

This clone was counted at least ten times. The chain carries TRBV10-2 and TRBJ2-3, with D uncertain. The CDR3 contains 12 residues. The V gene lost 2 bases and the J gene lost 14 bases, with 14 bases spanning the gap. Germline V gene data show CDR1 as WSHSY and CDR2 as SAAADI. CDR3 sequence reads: CASSEGGEIPYF. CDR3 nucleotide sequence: TGCGCCAGCAGTGAGGGCGGAGAAATCCCGTATTTT.

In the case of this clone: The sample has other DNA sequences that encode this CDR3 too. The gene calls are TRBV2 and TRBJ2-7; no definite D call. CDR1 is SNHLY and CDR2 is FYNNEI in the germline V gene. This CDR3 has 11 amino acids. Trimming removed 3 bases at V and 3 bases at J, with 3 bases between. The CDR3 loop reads CASSEVYEQYF. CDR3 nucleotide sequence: TGTGCCAGCAGTGAGGTCTACGAGCAGTACTTC.

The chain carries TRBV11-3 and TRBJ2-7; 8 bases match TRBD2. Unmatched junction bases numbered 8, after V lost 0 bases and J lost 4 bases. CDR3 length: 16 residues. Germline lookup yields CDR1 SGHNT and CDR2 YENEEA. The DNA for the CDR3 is TGTGCCAGCAGCTTAGATCGTGGCGGGAGGATGTACGAGCAGTACTTC. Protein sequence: CASSLDRGGRMYEQYF.

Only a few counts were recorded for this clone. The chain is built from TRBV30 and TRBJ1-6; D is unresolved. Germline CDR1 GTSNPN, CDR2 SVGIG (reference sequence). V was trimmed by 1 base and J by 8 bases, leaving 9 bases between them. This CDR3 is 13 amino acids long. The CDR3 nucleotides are TGTGCCTGGAGTGATTCTAGAGATTCACCCCTCCACTTT. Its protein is CAWSDSRDSPLHF.

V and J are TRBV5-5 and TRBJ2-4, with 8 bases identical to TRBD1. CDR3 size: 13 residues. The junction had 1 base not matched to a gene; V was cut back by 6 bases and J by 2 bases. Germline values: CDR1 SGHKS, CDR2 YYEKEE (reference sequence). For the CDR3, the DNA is TGTGCCAGCACCAGGGGGCCCAAAAACATTCAGTACTTC. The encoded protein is CASTRGPKNIQYF.